This T cell receptor (beta chain) was retrieved from a study of T cell changes during pregnancy in multiple sclerosis. The CDR3 spans 12 residues. CDR1 and CDR2 (germline): SEHNR, FQNEAQ (reference sequence). Trimming took 2 bases from V and 2 from J, leaving 3 bases between them. TCRdb keeps only in-frame clones here, not all; method: immunoSEQ multiplex PCR. The repertoire holds tens of thousands of clones, with 91% as singletons. This TCR was recovered from a female donor in good health, enrolled as a control in a pregnancy study. The chain is built from TRBV7-9 and TRBJ1-1, with no clear D. The sample consisted of peripheral blood, taken in the third trimester of pregnancy. CDR3 loop: CASSLLNTEAFF. In DNA form, the CDR3 reads TGTGCCAGCAGCTTACTTAACACTGAAGCTTTCTTT.